Listed below are T cell receptor beta chains from one sample, sequenced in a study of T cell responses to AZD1222 COVID-19 vaccine. TCRdb's copy holds only in-frame clones and misses some; the assay was immunoSEQ multiplex PCR. The sample shows around 60,000 clones, about 90% of them seen only once. The material was peripheral blood, obtained on day 0 of AZD1222 vaccination. The receptors were sampled from an adult in good health. The CDR3 runs from the conserved cysteine through the conserved F or W. D genes are given only for firm matches.

d_call v_call cdr3_aa
- TRBV7-6 CASSPLLATIDEQFF
TRBD1 TRBV5-1 CASSPRGSGQGASETQYF
- TRBV19 CASTPWGNTEAFF
- TRBV5-1 CASSLGVGGNTIYF
TRBD1 TRBV2 CASSAGQGGSYEQYF
TRBD2 TRBV2 CASRRRSGGGTDTQYF
TRBD1 TRBV10-3 CAISEDRGPAFF
- TRBV18 CASSPIGLYEQYF
- TRBV7-2 CASSFETDTQYF
- TRBV6-5 CASTGARQTGGYTF